One sample yielded the 20 T cell receptor beta chains listed below, sequenced in a study of shared clonotypes between healthy human individuals. Here immunoSEQ multiplex PCR was the method, and the copy in TCRdb shows in-frame clones only, minus some. The top ten hold roughly 0.55% of the sample, which has over a million clones, approximately 78% seen once. Sequencing was carried out using memory CD4+ T cells from PBMCs. Described subset: CD45RA-negative fraction. The source of these receptors is a man aged 18 to 30 in good health. Some clones in this sample may be carry-over from other donors' samples.

V usage is TRBV6-5 and J usage is TRBJ2-7; the match to TRBD1 covers 7 bases. The ends lost 6 bases at V and 7 bases at J; junction bases unmatched: 12. CDR3 length: 14 amino acids. Germline V gives CDR1 MNHEY, CDR2 SVGAGI. CDR3 coding DNA: TGTGCCAGCAGGCGACTGGACAGGTGGGGAGAGCAGTACTTC. This translates into CASRRLDRWGEQYF.

The rearrangement links TRBV28 to TRBJ2-7, with D possibly being TRBD2 (6 bases). CDR1 and CDR2 (germline): MDHEN, SYDVKM. The CDR3 covers 15 residues. V was cut by 6 bases and J by 1 base, with 16 bases left in between. As DNA, the CDR3 is TGTGCCAGCAGAACAGCCGGGACTCCTTCCTACGAGCAGTACTTC. It translates to CASRTAGTPSYEQYF.

V is TRBV7-9 and J is TRBJ2-3; the D gene is possibly TRBD1 (5 bases). Deletions cut 3 bases from V and 2 bases from J, with 15 bases between. This CDR3 is 16 amino acids long. CDR1 is SEHNR, CDR2 FQNEAQ, per germline (reference sequence). The CDR3 bases are TGTGCCAGCAGCTTCCTAACAGGCCGCTCCACAGATACGCAGTATTTT. It yields the protein CASSFLTGRSTDTQYF.

This clone was recorded only once. A much larger clone lies one base from this, so it may be a read error. Other DNA sequences within the sample encode an identical CDR3. The J gene is TRBJ2-5, the V gene TRBV20-1; D is uncertain. V dropped 3 bases and J dropped 4 bases, with 6 bases sitting between them. The CDR3 extends over 11 amino acids. CDR1 and CDR2 (germline): DFQATT, SNEGSKA (reference sequence). CDR3 amino acids: CSARVGETQYF. The CDR3 DNA sequence: TGCAGTGCTAGGGTAGGAGAGACCCAGTACTTC.

The table lists this clone with a count of one. Other DNA sequences in this sample translate to the same CDR3. This rearrangement joins TRBV27 to TRBJ1-2; D gene uncertain. The V gene lost 3 bases and the J gene lost 4 bases, with 9 bases spanning the gap. The CDR3 spans 13 residues. The V gene's germline CDR1 is MNHEY and CDR2 SMNVEV (reference sequence). The CDR3 protein is CASSFRASYGYTF. For the CDR3, the DNA is TGTGCCAGCAGTTTCCGGGCCTCCTATGGCTACACCTTC.

V usage is TRBV5-1 and J usage is TRBJ1-3; TRBD1 aligns across 7 bases. Germline V gene lookup returns CDR1 SGHRS and CDR2 YFSETQ. Trimming took 5 bases from V and 2 from J; bases not matched to a gene: 4. The length of the CDR3 is 14 residues. The CDR3 DNA reads TGCGCCAGCAGGGTCGGGACAGCTGGAAACACCATATATTTT. This translates into CASRVGTAGNTIYF.

The rearrangement joins TRBV5-6 to TRBJ2-7; perhaps TRBD2 as D (5 bases). This CDR3 comprises 14 residues. Trimming took off 4 bases at V and 7 bases at J, with 18 bases between the two ends. Germline CDR1 and CDR2: SGHDT and YYEEEE. Here the CDR3 reads CASSRSGVAREQYF. The CDR3 DNA sequence: TGTGCCAGCAGCCGATCCGGAGTAGCGCGGGAGCAGTACTTC.

The sample holds one count of this clone. V usage is TRBV6-5 and J usage is TRBJ1-1, with 7 nucleotides matching TRBD1. The germline gives CDR1 MNHEY, CDR2 SVGAGI. CDR3 length equals 14 residues. J lost 6 bases, V lost 6 bases, and 10 bases had no gene match. CDR3 loop: CASSARGEFSEAFF. The CDR3 coding sequence is TGTGCCAGCAGCGCCAGGGGGGAGTTTTCTGAAGCTTTCTTT.

CDR3 loop: CASSRLGLGKDTQYF. The DNA of the CDR3 is TGTGCCAGCAGCCGCCTGGGACTGGGCAAGGATACGCAGTATTTT. The chain has TRBV5-6 and TRBJ2-3, with a tentative D call TRBD2 (6 bases). Trimming cost V 4 bases and J 6 bases, with 18 bases left between them. CDR3 length equals 15 residues. CDR1 and CDR2 (germline): SGHDT, YYEEEE.

V and J are TRBV4-1 and TRBJ1-5; a possible D gene is TRBD1 (6 bases). The CDR3 covers 15 residues. The V gene's germline CDR1 is MGHRA and CDR2 YSYEKL. V was cut by 3 bases and J by 3 bases, with 12 bases left in between. CDR3 sequence reads: CASSQGGAFNQPQHF. The CDR3 DNA sequence: TGCGCCAGCAGCCAGGGGGGGGCGTTCAATCAGCCCCAGCATTTT.

The chain links TRBV7-2 to TRBJ2-4; the match to TRBD2 covers 12 bases. The germline gives CDR1 SGHTA, CDR2 FQGNSA. The CDR3 spans 13 residues. V was clipped by 1 base and J by 16 bases; unmatched bases: 5. This chain's CDR3 is CASSLVLAGGTYF. CDR3 in DNA: TGTGCCAGCAGCTTAGTACTAGCGGGGGGAACCTACTTC.

This chain links TRBV28 with TRBJ2-7; TRBD1 agrees at 7 bases. CDR1 MDHEN and CDR2 SYDVKM come from the germline V gene. V shed 5 bases and J 2 bases; nucleotides not matched to a gene: 12. The CDR3 sequence is 16 residues long. The CDR3 loop reads CASSTYTGTDTYEQYF. In DNA, the CDR3 is TGTGCCAGCAGTACCTACACCGGGACAGATACCTACGAGCAGTACTTC.

About this clone itself: A much larger clonotype is one base distant, so this may be a read error. The genes are TRBV7-6 and TRBJ2-3, with unresolved D. With 1 base removed from V and 5 bases from J, the gap between germline ends came to 7 bases. Germline V gives CDR1 SGHVS, CDR2 FNYEAQ. CDR3 size: 13 residues. CDR3 sequence: CASSLENGDTQYF. The CDR3 DNA reads as TGTGCCAGCAGCTTAGAGAACGGAGATACGCAGTATTTT.

This clone was seen more than once but under ten times. This chain uses TRBV11-2 with TRBJ2-7, with TRBD2 identical over 12 bases. The CDR3 runs 16 residues. After removal of 5 bases from V and 3 bases from J, the junction contained 8 bases not matched to a gene. CDR1 is SGHAT, CDR2 FQNNGV, per germline. The CDR3 region is CASSQGPLAGGYEQYF. DNA of the CDR3: TGTGCCAGCAGCCAGGGGCCACTAGCGGGGGGCTACGAGCAGTACTTC.

This clone was found once. V gene TRBV2 combines with J gene TRBJ2-2; TRBD1 agrees at 10 bases. Germline values: CDR1 SNHLY, CDR2 FYNNEI. The V segment lost 6 bases and the J segment 5 bases; nucleotides outside the gene matches: 3. The CDR3 runs 14 residues. The DNA for the CDR3 is TGTGCCAGCAGGGGACAGGGGCGGACCGGGGAGCTGTTTTTT. Protein: CASRGQGRTGELFF. Complete variable domain (other parts from reference TRBV2 and TRBJ2-2): EPEVTQTPSHQVTQMGQEVILRCVPISNHLYFYWYRQILGQKVEFLVSFYNNEISEKSEIFDDQFSVERPDGSNFTLKIRSTKLEDSAMYFCASRGQGRTGELFFGEGSRLTVL.

The chain has TRBV28 and TRBJ2-7; 7 positions agree with TRBD1. CDR1 and CDR2 (germline): MDHEN, SYDVKM. The CDR3 has 15 residues. Germline trimming cut 5 bases from V and 2 bases from J; bases unmatched to any gene: 9. CDR3 sequence reads: CASSQSTGITYEQYF. DNA for the CDR3: TGTGCCAGCAGTCAATCGACAGGGATTACCTACGAGCAGTACTTC.

Note on this clone: Other DNA sequences in this sample translate to the same CDR3. The rearrangement links TRBV29-1 to TRBJ2-1, with D possibly TRBD2 on 6 matching bases. CDR3 length: 12 amino acids. V dropped 7 bases and J dropped 2 bases, with 9 bases sitting between them. Germline CDR1 is SQVTM and CDR2 is ANQGSEA. The CDR3 loop is CSAGTAYNEQFF. The CDR3 DNA sequence: TGCAGCGCCGGGACTGCCTACAATGAGCAGTTCTTC.

The chain employs TRBV5-1 and TRBJ1-2; D perhaps matches TRBD1 (5 bases). Germline values: CDR1 SGHRS, CDR2 YFSETQ. The V gene lost 3 bases and the J gene lost 8 bases, with 23 bases spanning the gap. The CDR3 has 16 residues. The DNA for the CDR3 is TGCGCCAGCAGCTCAGGGACGCCTTATACTTTGACGGGCTACACCTTC. Translation gives CASSSGTPYTLTGYTF.

The J gene is TRBJ2-7, the V gene TRBV6-6, with TRBD2 matching over 9 bases. The CDR3 extends over 15 amino acids. V lost 4 bases and J lost 1; bases outside the gene matches: 5. The germline gives CDR1 MNHNY, CDR2 SVGAGI (reference sequence). For the CDR3, the DNA is TGTGCCAGCAGTTCGACTAGCGGTGAGTCCTACGAGCAGTACTTC. Translating gives CASSSTSGESYEQYF.

About this clone itself: Being one base from a much bigger clone, this may be a read error. The chain employs TRBV15 and TRBJ1-5; no clear D. Trimming shortened V by 3 bases and J by 3 bases, and 12 bases separated the two germline ends. The CDR3 covers 15 residues. The germline gives CDR1 LNHNV, CDR2 YYDKDF (reference sequence). The CDR3 bases are TGTGCCACCAGCAGCGATCCCGAGCCCAATCAGCCCCAGCATTTT. Translation gives CATSSDPEPNQPQHF. Full variable domain (rest looked up from reference TRBV15 and TRBJ1-5): DAMVIQNPRYQVTQFGKPVTLSCSQTLNHNVMYWYQQKSSQAPKLLFHYYDKDFNNEADTPDNFQSRRPNTSFCFLDIRSPGLGDTAMYLCATSSDPEPNQPQHFGDGTRLSIL.